Below, one T cell receptor (beta chain) is given with its context. Its antigen is unknown. Trimming took 6 bases from V and 0 from J, leaving 11 bases between them. Looked up from germline, CDR1 is LNHDA and CDR2 is SQIVND (reference sequence). There are 15 residues in the CDR3. Researchers ran the assay at a deep level. Method: immunoSEQ multiplex PCR; TCRdb's copy keeps in-frame clones and lacks some. The sample lists about 2.1 million clones, about 93% seen once, with approximately 1.7% in the top ten. This sample stems from a study of shared clonotypes between healthy human individuals. Findings of the study overall: Sharing across four donors was highest in naive CD4 (approximately 5%) and lowest in memory CD8 (roughly 0.4%). Enrolling few donors narrowed the genetic and exposure-history diversity that was represented. The study generally estimated greater richness for naive than memory subsets.

CD45RO-negative, CCR7-positively selected cells formed the naive CD8 fraction, excluding terminally differentiated effector memory CD45RA+ cells. This clonotype originated in a man younger than 35 in good health. Some clones in this sample may be carry-over from other donors' samples. Material: naive CD8+ T cells from PBMCs. V gene TRBV19 combines with J gene TRBJ2-2; no definite D call. The CDR3 DNA reads as TGTGCCAGTAGCCCCGTAGTGGCGAACACCGGGGAGCTGTTTTTT. This sequence encodes CASSPVVANTGELFF.